The subject of this entry is one T cell receptor (beta chain). Its antigen is unidentified. The germline V gene encodes CDR1 SGHNT and CDR2 YENEEA. V was pared by 8 bases and J by 9 bases, with 7 bases of the junction left unmatched. This CDR3 contains 12 residues. These data belong to a study of CD8 T cells in Susac syndrome. Study conclusions and caveats: As acknowledged by the study, its TCR sequencing and HLA analysis included a relatively small number of individuals.

RNA was extracted with the RNeasy kit, and a quantity of roughly 0.5 to 1 ug was reverse transcribed using random hexamers. MiXCR, run by TCRdb on the immunoSEQ multiplex PCR reads, gives a single entry per CDR3 protein. The sample carries some 300,000 distinct CDR3 sequences, around 89% recorded once. From blood CD8+ and CD4+ T cells, the TCR beta chain was sequenced. The receptor's source is a human donor with multiple sclerosis. The sequenced sample was CD8+ T cells from PBMCs. This rearrangement joins TRBV11-3 to TRBJ2-1; TRBD2 aligns across 7 bases. CDR3 in DNA: TGTGCCAGCGTTTCGTTAGCGGGTGAGCAGTTCTTC. Protein: CASVSLAGEQFF. Supplemented by reference TRBV11-3 and TRBJ2-1, the full variable domain reads EAGVVQSPRYKIIEKKQPVAFWCNPISGHNTLYWYLQNLGQGPELLIRYENEEAVDDSQLPKDRFSAERLKGVDSTLKIQPAELGDSAVYLCASVSLAGEQFFGPGTRLTVL.